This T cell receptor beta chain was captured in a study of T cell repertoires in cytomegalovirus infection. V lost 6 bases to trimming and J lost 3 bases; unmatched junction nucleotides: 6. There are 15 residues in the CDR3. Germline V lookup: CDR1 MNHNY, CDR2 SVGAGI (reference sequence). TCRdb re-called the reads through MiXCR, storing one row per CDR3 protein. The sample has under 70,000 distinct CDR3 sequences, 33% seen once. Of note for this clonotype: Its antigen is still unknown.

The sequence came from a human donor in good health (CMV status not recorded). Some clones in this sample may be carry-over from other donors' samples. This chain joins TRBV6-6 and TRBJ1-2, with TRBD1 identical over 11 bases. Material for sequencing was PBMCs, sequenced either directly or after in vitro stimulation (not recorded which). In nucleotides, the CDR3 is TGTGCCAGCAGAAGGGACAGGGGGTCCGACTATGGCTACACCTTC. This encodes CASRRDRGSDYGYTF.